Listed below are T cell receptor beta chains from one sample, sequenced in a study of blood T cell repertoires in COVID-19. Assay: immunoSEQ multiplex PCR; the TCRdb copy retains only in-frame clones and omits some. The sample contains more than 150,000 clones, less than 90% of which appear only once. Sequenced material: peripheral blood. The source is a woman in her seventies with acute or convalescent COVID-19. CDR3s include the opening cysteine and the closing phenylalanine or tryptophan. The D gene is left open where the match is weak. Clone size is given for some rows only: seen once, a few or many times, or a class if the clone is expanded.

J gene,V gene,CDR3 length,D gene,clone size,CDR3 protein,CDR3 DNA
TRBJ1-1,TRBV29-1,12,TRBD1,NA,CSGQGMNTEAFF,TGCAGCGGACAGGGTATGAACACTGAAGCTTTCTTT
TRBJ2-1,TRBV4-3,17,TRBD1,once,CASSQGETGTDYNEQFF,TGCGCCAGCAGCCAAGGCGAAACCGGGACAGACTACAATGAGCAGTTCTTC
TRBJ1-5,TRBV18,13,NA,NA,CASSPPSNQPQHF,TGTGCCAGCTCACCTCCGAGCAATCAGCCCCAGCATTTT
TRBJ2-7,TRBV19,14,TRBD1,NA,CASSHGTGGSEQYF,TGTGCCAGTAGTCACGGGACAGGGGGCTCCGAGCAGTACTTC
TRBJ1-6,TRBV9,14,NA,once,CASSAGHETSPLHF,TGTGCCAGCAGCGCTGGACACGAGACTTCACCCCTCCACTTT
TRBJ2-7,TRBV7-9,15,TRBD1,NA,CASSGPTGGSYEQYF,TGTGCCAGCAGCGGCCCGACAGGGGGCTCCTACGAGCAGTACTTC
TRBJ2-7,TRBV14,15,TRBD1,NA,CASSTPGTGSYEQYF,TGTGCCAGCAGCACCCCCGGGACAGGGAGCTACGAGCAGTACTTC
TRBJ2-2,TRBV27,15,NA,NA,CASTLGPRGSGELFF,TGTGCCAGCACCCTAGGGCCCAGGGGCTCCGGGGAGCTGTTTTTT
TRBJ1-5,TRBV7-6,14,TRBD1,NA,CASSSGQGSQPQHF,TGTGCCAGCAGCTCAGGACAGGGATCCCAGCCCCAGCATTTT
TRBJ2-7,TRBV6-5,13,NA,NA,CASSPGHTYEQYF,TGTGCCAGCAGCCCAGGACACACCTACGAGCAGTACTTC
TRBJ1-3,TRBV6-1,17,NA,NA,CASSEVRGFSSGNTIYF,TGTGCCAGCAGTGAAGTCAGGGGTTTCAGCTCTGGAAACACCATATATTTT
TRBJ2-3,TRBV28,16,NA,NA,CASTTTGTRSTDTQYF,TGTGCCAGCACCACTACAGGGACCAGGAGTACAGATACGCAGTATTTT
TRBJ2-5,TRBV6-5,15,TRBD1,NA,CASRPGQVRGETQYF,TGTGCCAGCAGACCGGGACAGGTGAGGGGAGAGACCCAGTACTTC
TRBJ2-3,TRBV24-1,21,TRBD1,NA,CATSPSPGQGIKGSSTDTQYF,TGTGCCACCTCCCCCTCCCCGGGACAGGGGATAAAAGGGAGTAGCACAGATACGCAGTATTTT
TRBJ2-7,TRBV9,14,NA,NA,CASSPRTDQYEQYF,TGTGCCAGCAGTCCGCGGACAGATCAATACGAGCAGTACTTC
TRBJ2-5,TRBV16,14,NA,once,CASSQARGRETQYF,TGTGCCAGCAGCCAAGCCCGGGGAAGAGAGACCCAGTACTTC
TRBJ2-2,TRBV27,16,TRBD2,NA,CASSPHSGRETGELFF,TGTGCCAGCAGTCCACATAGCGGGAGGGAAACCGGGGAGCTGTTTTTT
TRBJ2-2,TRBV7-8,16,TRBD2,NA,CASSSPSGGETGELFF,TGTGCCAGCAGCAGCCCTAGCGGGGGGGAGACCGGGGAGCTGTTTTTT
TRBJ2-3,TRBV4-3,15,NA,NA,CASSQETRSTDTQYF,TGCGCCAGCAGCCAAGAAACGCGGAGCACAGATACGCAGTATTTT
TRBJ2-2,TRBV9,14,TRBD2,once,CASCASGETGELFF,TGTGCCAGCTGCGCTAGCGGGGAAACCGGGGAGCTGTTTTTT
TRBJ1-3,TRBV5-1,15,NA,NA,CASSLAVNSGNTIYF,TGCGCCAGCAGCTTGGCTGTAAACTCTGGAAACACCATATATTTT
TRBJ2-2,TRBV11-2,15,NA,NA,CASSLGVRNTGELFF,TGTGCCAGCAGCTTAGGTGTGCGGAACACCGGGGAGCTGTTTTTT
TRBJ1-3,TRBV7-9,14,NA,NA,CASSLSGVVNTIYF,TGTGCCAGCAGCTTATCAGGGGTAGTAAACACCATATATTTT
TRBJ2-7,TRBV6-1,16,TRBD1,few,CASSEVPGQGAYEQYF,TGTGCCAGCAGTGAAGTTCCCGGACAGGGGGCCTACGAGCAGTACTTC
TRBJ1-1,TRBV3-1/TRBV3-2,15,NA,NA,CASSQEGRANTEAFF,TGTGCCAGCAGCCAAGAGGGGAGGGCGAACACTGAAGCTTTCTTT
TRBJ1-4,TRBV11-2,15,NA,NA,CASSLGARANEKLFF,TGTGCCAGCAGCTTAGGAGCCAGGGCGAATGAAAAACTGTTTTTT
TRBJ2-1,TRBV5-1,16,TRBD2,NA,CASSPGTSGSYNEQFF,TGCGCCAGCAGCCCGGGGACTAGCGGGAGTTACAATGAGCAGTTCTTC
TRBJ1-3,TRBV2,16,NA,NA,CASSERTAFSGNTIYF,TGTGCCAGCAGTGAAAGGACAGCTTTCTCTGGAAACACCATATATTTT
TRBJ2-1,TRBV7-9,17,TRBD1,NA,CASSTRLSGTGGNEQFF,TGTGCCAGCAGCACTAGACTATCCGGGACAGGGGGGAATGAGCAGTTCTTC